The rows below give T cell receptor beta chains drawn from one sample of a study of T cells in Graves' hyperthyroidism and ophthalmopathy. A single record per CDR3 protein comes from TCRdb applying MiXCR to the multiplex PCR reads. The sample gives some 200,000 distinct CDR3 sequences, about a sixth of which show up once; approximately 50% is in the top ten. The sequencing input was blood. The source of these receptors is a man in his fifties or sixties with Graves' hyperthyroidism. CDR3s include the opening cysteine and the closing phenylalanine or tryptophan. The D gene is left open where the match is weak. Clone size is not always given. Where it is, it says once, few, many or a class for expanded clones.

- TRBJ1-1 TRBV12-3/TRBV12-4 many CASSRGGPGEAFF TGTGCCAGCAGTCGCGGGGGCCCGGGTGAAGCTTTCTTT
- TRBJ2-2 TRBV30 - CAWRQGSNTGELFF TGTGCCTGGAGACAGGGCTCCAACACCGGGGAGCTGTTTTTT
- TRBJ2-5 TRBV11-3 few CASSLEEGTQYF TGTGCCAGCAGCTTAGAGGAAGGGACCCAGTACTTC
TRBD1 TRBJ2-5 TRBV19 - CASSLNGQGIQETQYF TGTGCCAGTAGTTTAAATGGACAGGGGATACAAGAGACCCAGTACTTC
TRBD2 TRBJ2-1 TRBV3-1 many CASSNSGSSYNEQFF TGTGCCAGCAGCAATAGCGGGTCCTCCTACAATGAGCAGTTCTTC
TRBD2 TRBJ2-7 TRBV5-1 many CASSLGRAGAYEQYF TGCGCCAGCAGCTTGGGAAGAGCGGGAGCCTACGAGCAGTACTTC
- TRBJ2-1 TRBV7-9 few CAGSLGITGAYNEQFF TGTGCCGGCAGCCTCGGGATAACGGGGGCATACAATGAGCAGTTCTTC
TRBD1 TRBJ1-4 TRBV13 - CASSNRGRGQNNEKLFF TGTGCCAGCAGCAACAGGGGGCGCGGGCAAAATAATGAAAAACTGTTTTTT
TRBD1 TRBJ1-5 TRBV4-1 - CASSQELRGIGNQPQHF TGCGCCAGCAGCCAAGAGCTCAGGGGGATTGGCAATCAGCCCCAGCATTTT
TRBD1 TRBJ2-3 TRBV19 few CASSDRGSSTDTQYF TGTGCCAGTAGCGACAGGGGCTCTAGCACAGATACGCAGTATTTT
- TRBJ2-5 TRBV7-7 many CASSSSRHGVGTQYF TGTGCTAGCAGCTCGTCCCGACATGGAGTTGGGACCCAGTACTTC
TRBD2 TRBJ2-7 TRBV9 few CASSAGLATYEQYF TGTGCCAGCAGCGCGGGACTAGCGACCTACGAGCAGTACTTC
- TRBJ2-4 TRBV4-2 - CASSHIYRGKNIQYF TGTGCCAGCAGCCACATCTACCGGGGCAAAAACATTCAGTACTTC
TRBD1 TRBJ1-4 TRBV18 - CASSLGQGEGEKLFF TGTGCCAGCTCACTCGGACAGGGTGAGGGTGAAAAACTGTTTTTT
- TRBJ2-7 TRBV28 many CASSLPLPGEQYF TGTGCCAGCAGTCTCCCACTACCTGGAGAGCAGTACTTC
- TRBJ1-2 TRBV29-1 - CSVDGGEIYGYTF TGCAGCGTTGACGGCGGGGAGATATATGGCTACACCTTC
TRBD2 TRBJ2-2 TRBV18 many CASSSPSGRADTGELFF TGTGCCAGCTCATCACCTAGCGGGAGGGCCGACACCGGGGAGCTGTTTTTT
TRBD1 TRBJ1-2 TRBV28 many CASSTTQGDYGYTF TGTGCCAGCAGTACTACACAGGGGGACTATGGCTACACCTTC
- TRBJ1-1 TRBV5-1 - CASGTDGFNTEAFF TGCGCCAGCGGAACTGACGGCTTTAACACTGAAGCTTTCTTT
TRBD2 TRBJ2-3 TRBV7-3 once CASSPDRVTSGTQYF TGTGCCAGCAGCCCCGACAGGGTAACTAGCGGGACGCAGTATTTT
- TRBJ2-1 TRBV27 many CASSLQGTYNEQFF TGTGCCAGCAGTTTGCAGGGAACTTACAATGAGCAGTTCTTC
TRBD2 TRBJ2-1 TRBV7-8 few CASSSLSGSAEQFF TGTGCCAGCAGCTCTCTTAGCGGGAGTGCTGAGCAGTTCTTC
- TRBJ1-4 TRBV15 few CATSRGAATNEKLFF TGTGCCACCAGCAGAGGGGCGGCAACTAATGAAAAACTGTTTTTT
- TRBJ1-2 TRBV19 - CASSPRTAATNYGYTF TGTGCCAGTAGTCCCCGGACAGCCGCTACTAACTATGGCTACACCTTC
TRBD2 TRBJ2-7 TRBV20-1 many CSASWLAGGEQYF TGCAGTGCTAGTTGGCTAGCGGGAGGCGAGCAGTACTTC
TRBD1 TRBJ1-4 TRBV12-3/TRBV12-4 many CASSFETGGDEKLFF TGTGCCAGCAGTTTCGAGACAGGGGGAGATGAAAAACTGTTTTTT
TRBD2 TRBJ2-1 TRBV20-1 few CSARDGRLAVYNEQFF TGCAGTGCTAGAGATGGGCGGCTAGCGGTTTACAATGAGCAGTTCTTC
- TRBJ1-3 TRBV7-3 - CASNQLIKDLNTIYF TGTGCCAGCAACCAGCTTATAAAGGATTTAAACACCATATATTTT
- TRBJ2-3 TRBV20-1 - CSARRSPQNTDTQYF TGCAGTGCTAGAAGGTCTCCACAAAACACAGATACGCAGTATTTT
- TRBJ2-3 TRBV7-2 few CASSPRQGTDTQYF TGTGCCAGCAGCCCCCGGCAGGGAACAGATACGCAGTATTTT
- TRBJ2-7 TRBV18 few CASSPQAGDYEQYF TGTGCCAGCTCACCACAGGCAGGGGACTACGAGCAGTACTTC
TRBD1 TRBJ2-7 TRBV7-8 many CASSFRDRSYEQYF TGTGCCAGCAGCTTTAGGGACAGGAGCTACGAGCAGTACTTC
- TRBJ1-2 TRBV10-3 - CAISPTGTGAFGYTF TGTGCCATCAGTCCAACCGGGACTGGGGCATTCGGCTACACCTTC
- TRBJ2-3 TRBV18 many CASSPPGRATVDTQYF TGTGCCAGCTCACCACCGGGGCGGGCGACGGTAGATACGCAGTATTTT
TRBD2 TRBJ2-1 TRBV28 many CASSLPGGGGEQFF TGTGCCAGCAGTTTACCGGGAGGGGGGGGGGAGCAGTTCTTC
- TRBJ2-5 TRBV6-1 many CASSPEAKQETQYF TGTGCCAGCAGCCCCGAGGCTAAACAAGAGACCCAGTACTTC
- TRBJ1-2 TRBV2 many CASSAQAGSYVKTPF TGTGCCAGCAGTGCTCAGGCAGGATCCTACGTGAAAACTCCCTTC
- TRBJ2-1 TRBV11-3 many CASSLRGPHTPYYNEQFF TGTGCCAGCAGCTTAAGGGGACCCCATACCCCATATTACAATGAGCAGTTCTTC
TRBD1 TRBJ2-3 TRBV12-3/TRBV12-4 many CASSLSTGGTDTQYF TGTGCCAGCAGTCTTAGCACAGGGGGCACAGATACGCAGTATTTT